This T cell receptor (beta chain) was obtained from a study of shared clonotypes between healthy human individuals. TCRdb's table, derived via immunoSEQ multiplex PCR, lists solely in-frame clones and lacks some. The repertoire consists of fewer than 400,000 clones, with about 74% occurring once and the leading ten covering approximately 10%. The CDR3 loop spans 15 amino acids. V was clipped by 2 bases and J by 0 bases, with 9 bases between them. The germline CDR1 and CDR2 sequences are SGDLS and YYNGEE. This clone was seen just once. This clonotype was obtained from a man aged 30-40 years in good health. The V call is TRBV9, the J call TRBJ1-3; D not resolved. The sequenced sample was memory CD4+ T cells sorted from blood. The subset is: CD45RA-negative fraction. The CDR3, as DNA: TGTGCCAGCAGCGTCGCACAGTCCTCTGGAAACACCATATATTTT. Translated: CASSVAQSSGNTIYF.